A selection of T cell receptor beta chains follows, all from one sample in a study of T cells in Graves' hyperthyroidism and ophthalmopathy. TCRdb reanalysed the multiplex PCR reads using MiXCR and keeps one entry per CDR3 protein. Among hundreds of thousands of distinct CDR3 sequences, about 20% were seen once, and the ten largest hold over 45%. The sequencing input was blood. The origin of the receptors is a man in his forties with Graves' ophthalmopathy. Both conserved end residues are part of each CDR3.

V gene: TRBV28
CDR3 protein: CASSLQQPQHF

V gene: TRBV20-1
CDR3 protein: CSARLKNIQYF

V gene: TRBV2
CDR3 protein: CASKETVDQPQHF

V gene: TRBV6-1
CDR3 protein: CASKAGGRNTEAFF

V gene: TRBV19
CDR3 protein: CASRTPSQGNGYTF

V gene: TRBV7-2
CDR3 protein: CASSLLDGAEAFF

V gene: TRBV7-9
CDR3 protein: CASSSRAPRLYNEQFF

V gene: TRBV20-1
CDR3 protein: CSSLSGGNIGEQCF

V gene: TRBV29-1
CDR3 protein: CSVGTPFSTEAFF

V gene: TRBV28
CDR3 protein: CASSSSGRSTDTQYF

V gene: TRBV2
CDR3 protein: CASSPDRVPYEQYF

V gene: TRBV20-1
CDR3 protein: CSARPILGQGNTGELFF

V gene: TRBV5-1
CDR3 protein: CASSLWGDPTSGDTDTQYF

V gene: TRBV25-1
CDR3 protein: CASSEPGMYAGYTF

V gene: TRBV7-2
CDR3 protein: CASSYAGRSGANVLTF

V gene: TRBV4-3
CDR3 protein: CARAGYEQYF

V gene: TRBV27
CDR3 protein: CASSSGTSGANVLTF

V gene: TRBV6-1
CDR3 protein: CASRDRGLSTEAFF

V gene: TRBV28
CDR3 protein: CASSLPFTELFF

V gene: TRBV20-1
CDR3 protein: CSAADFYNEQFF

V gene: TRBV28
CDR3 protein: CASSSGTGGSIYGYTF

V gene: TRBV29-1
CDR3 protein: CSVDSTGIYNEQFF

V gene: TRBV19
CDR3 protein: CASSAGGKRGNTIYF

V gene: TRBV7-2
CDR3 protein: CASSFLPSSGYEQYF

V gene: TRBV3-1
CDR3 protein: CASSQVKGEAFF

V gene: TRBV7-2
CDR3 protein: CASSLMVGMGKRVIYEQYF

V gene: TRBV7-2
CDR3 protein: CASSPLGLSGANVLTF

V gene: TRBV12-5
CDR3 protein: CASGLVSGLRSGNTIYF

V gene: TRBV5-1
CDR3 protein: CASSLVGQGRTGNTIYF

V gene: TRBV2
CDR3 protein: CASSEAASGRLELFF

V gene: TRBV2
CDR3 protein: CASSPPPQGATFF

V gene: TRBV15
CDR3 protein: CATSRDWGGYTF

V gene: TRBV18
CDR3 protein: CASSPREGGNQPQHF

V gene: TRBV19
CDR3 protein: CASSGSTQGDTGELFF

V gene: TRBV27
CDR3 protein: CASWGADGYTF

V gene: TRBV28
CDR3 protein: CASSQEEEQFF

V gene: TRBV30
CDR3 protein: CAWSVGPLGVQFF

V gene: TRBV6-1
CDR3 protein: CASSAKSSEQNQPQHF

V gene: TRBV20-1
CDR3 protein: CSARGTSGSTDTQYF

V gene: TRBV6-1
CDR3 protein: CASSPGGGQTYEQYF

V gene: TRBV13
CDR3 protein: CASSFRGGLSYNEQFF

V gene: TRBV14
CDR3 protein: CASSPLTAFQETQYF

V gene: TRBV20-1
CDR3 protein: CSASGRQRGGGYYNEQFF

V gene: TRBV5-6
CDR3 protein: CASSLKDNEAFF

V gene: TRBV6-1
CDR3 protein: CASRTTGSGNYGYTF

V gene: TRBV6-2/TRBV6-3
CDR3 protein: CASSLRRGADTQYF